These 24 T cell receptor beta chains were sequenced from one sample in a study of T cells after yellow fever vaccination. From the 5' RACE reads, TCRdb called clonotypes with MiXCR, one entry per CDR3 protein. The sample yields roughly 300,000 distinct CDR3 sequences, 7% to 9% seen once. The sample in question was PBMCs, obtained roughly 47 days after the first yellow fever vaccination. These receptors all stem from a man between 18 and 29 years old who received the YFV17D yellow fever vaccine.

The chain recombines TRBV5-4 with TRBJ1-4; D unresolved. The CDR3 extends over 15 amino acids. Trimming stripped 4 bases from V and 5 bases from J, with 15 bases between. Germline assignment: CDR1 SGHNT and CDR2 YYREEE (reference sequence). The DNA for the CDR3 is TGTGCCAGCAGCACACGGCGGCAGTCAAATGAAAAACTGTTTTTT. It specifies CASSTRRQSNEKLFF.

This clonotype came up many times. CDR3 in amino acids: CAISGGQGTDTQYF. In DNA form, the CDR3 reads TGTGCCATCTCCGGGGGACAGGGCACAGATACGCAGTATTTT. The rearrangement links TRBV10-3 to TRBJ2-3; 8 bases are shared with TRBD1. Trimming cost V 8 bases and J 1 base; bases outside gene matches: 5. CDR1 and CDR2 from the germline V gene are ENHRY and SYGVKD. The CDR3 extends over 14 amino acids.

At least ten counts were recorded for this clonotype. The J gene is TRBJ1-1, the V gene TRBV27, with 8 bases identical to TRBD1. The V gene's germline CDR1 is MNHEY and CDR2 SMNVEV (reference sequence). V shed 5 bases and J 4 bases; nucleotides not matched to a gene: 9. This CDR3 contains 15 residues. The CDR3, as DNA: TGTGCCAGCAGTATCCTGGGACAGGCCAGCACTGAAGCTTTCTTT. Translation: CASSILGQASTEAFF.

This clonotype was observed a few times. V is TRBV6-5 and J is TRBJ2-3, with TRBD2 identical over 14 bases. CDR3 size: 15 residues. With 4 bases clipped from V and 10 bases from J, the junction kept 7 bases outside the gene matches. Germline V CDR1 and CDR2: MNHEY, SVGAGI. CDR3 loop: CASSSRLAGGRSQYF. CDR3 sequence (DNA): TGTGCCAGCAGTTCGAGACTAGCGGGGGGGCGTTCGCAGTATTTT.

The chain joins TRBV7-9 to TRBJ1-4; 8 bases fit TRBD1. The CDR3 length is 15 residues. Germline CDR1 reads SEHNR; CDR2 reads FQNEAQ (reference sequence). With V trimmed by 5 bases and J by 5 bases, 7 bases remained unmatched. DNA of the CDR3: TGTGCCAGCAGCAGACCGGGACAGGAAAATGAAAAACTGTTTTTT. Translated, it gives CASSRPGQENEKLFF.

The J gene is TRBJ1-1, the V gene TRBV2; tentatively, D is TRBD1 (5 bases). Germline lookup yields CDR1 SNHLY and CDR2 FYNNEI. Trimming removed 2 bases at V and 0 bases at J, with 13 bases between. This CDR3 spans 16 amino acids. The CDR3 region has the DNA TGTGCCAGCAGTGAAAGTGCGGGGGAGGTGAACACTGAAGCTTTCTTT. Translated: CASSESAGEVNTEAFF.

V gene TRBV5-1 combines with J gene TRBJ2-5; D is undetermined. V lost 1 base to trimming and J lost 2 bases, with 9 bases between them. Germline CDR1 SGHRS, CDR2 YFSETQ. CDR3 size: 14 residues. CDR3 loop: CASSLRRPQETQYF. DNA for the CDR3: TGCGCCAGCAGCTTGAGAAGGCCACAAGAGACCCAGTACTTC.

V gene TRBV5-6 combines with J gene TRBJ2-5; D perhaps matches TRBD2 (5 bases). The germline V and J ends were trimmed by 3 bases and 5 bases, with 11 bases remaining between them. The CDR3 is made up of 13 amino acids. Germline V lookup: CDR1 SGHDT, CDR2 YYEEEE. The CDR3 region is CASSSGIGETQYF. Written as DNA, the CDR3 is TGTGCCAGCAGCTCCGGGATAGGGGAGACCCAGTACTTC.

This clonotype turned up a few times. CDR3 region: CSARVGGTQYF. The CDR3 region has the DNA TGCAGTGCTAGAGTGGGGGGGACCCAGTACTTC. This chain connects TRBV20-1 to TRBJ2-5; a possible D gene is TRBD2 (6 bases). Germline V lookup: CDR1 DFQATT, CDR2 SNEGSKA (reference sequence). This CDR3 is 11 amino acids long. With 1 base removed from V and 7 bases from J, the gap between germline ends came to 7 bases.

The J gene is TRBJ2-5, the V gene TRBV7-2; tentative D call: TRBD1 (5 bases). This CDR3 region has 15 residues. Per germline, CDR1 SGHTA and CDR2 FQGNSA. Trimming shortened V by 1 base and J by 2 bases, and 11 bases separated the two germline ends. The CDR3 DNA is TGTGCCAGCAGCTTAGGGACAAGACTTCAAGAGACCCAGTACTTC. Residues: CASSLGTRLQETQYF. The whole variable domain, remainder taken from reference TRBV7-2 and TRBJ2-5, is GAGVSQSPSNKVTEKGKDVELRCDPISGHTALYWYRQSLGQGLEFLIYFQGNSAPDKSGLPSDRFSAERTGGSVSTLTIQRTQQEDSAVYLCASSLGTRLQETQYFGPGTRLLVL.

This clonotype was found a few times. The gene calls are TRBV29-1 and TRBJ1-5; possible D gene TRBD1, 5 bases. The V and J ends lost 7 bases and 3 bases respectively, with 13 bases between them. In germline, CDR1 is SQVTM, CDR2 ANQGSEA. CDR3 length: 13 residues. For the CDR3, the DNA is TGCAGCGCGGGGGACCGGTACAATCAGCCCCAGCATTTT. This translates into CSAGDRYNQPQHF.

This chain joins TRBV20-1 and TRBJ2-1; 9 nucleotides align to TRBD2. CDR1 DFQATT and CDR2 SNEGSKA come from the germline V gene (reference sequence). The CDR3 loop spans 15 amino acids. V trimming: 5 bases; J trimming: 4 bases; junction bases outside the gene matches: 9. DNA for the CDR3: TGCAGTGCTCCTGCGAGCCTAGCGGGGTACAATGAGCAGTTCTTC. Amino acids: CSAPASLAGYNEQFF.

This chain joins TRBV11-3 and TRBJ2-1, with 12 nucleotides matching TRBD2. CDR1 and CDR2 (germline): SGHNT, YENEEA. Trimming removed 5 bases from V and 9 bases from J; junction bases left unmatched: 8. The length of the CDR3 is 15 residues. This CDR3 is CASSPASGGASEQFF. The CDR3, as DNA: TGTGCCAGCAGCCCGGCTAGCGGGGGGGCGAGTGAGCAGTTCTTC.

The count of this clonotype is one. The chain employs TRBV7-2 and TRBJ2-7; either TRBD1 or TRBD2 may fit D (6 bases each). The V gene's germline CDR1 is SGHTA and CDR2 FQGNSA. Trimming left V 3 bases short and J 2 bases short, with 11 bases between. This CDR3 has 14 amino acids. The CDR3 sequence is CASSFWGAAYEQYF. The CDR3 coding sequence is TGTGCCAGCAGCTTCTGGGGGGCGGCCTACGAGCAGTACTTC.

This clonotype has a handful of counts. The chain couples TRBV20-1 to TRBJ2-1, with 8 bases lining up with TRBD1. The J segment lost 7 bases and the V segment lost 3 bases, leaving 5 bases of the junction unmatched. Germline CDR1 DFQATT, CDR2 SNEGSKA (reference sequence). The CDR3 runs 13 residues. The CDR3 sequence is CSASQGAKNEQFF. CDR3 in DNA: TGCAGTGCTAGCCAGGGGGCAAAGAATGAGCAGTTCTTC.

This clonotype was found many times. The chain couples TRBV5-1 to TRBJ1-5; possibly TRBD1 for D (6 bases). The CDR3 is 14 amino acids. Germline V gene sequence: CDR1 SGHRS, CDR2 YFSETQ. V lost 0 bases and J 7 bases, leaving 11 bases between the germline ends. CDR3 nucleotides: TGCGCCAGCAGCTTGGCACAGGGTGAGCAGCCCCAGCATTTT. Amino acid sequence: CASSLAQGEQPQHF.

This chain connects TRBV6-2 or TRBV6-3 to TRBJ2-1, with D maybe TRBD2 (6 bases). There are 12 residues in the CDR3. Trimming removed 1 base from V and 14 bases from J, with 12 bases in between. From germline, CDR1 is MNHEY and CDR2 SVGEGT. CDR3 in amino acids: CASSYYGREEFF. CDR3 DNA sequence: TGTGCCAGCAGTTACTATGGGCGGGAAGAGTTCTTC.

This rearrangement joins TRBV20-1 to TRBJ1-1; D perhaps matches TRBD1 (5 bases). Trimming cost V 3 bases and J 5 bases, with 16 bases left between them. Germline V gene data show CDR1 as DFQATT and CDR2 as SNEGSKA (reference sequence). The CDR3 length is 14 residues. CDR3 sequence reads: CSASQSGRGTEAFF. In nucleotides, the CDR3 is TGCAGTGCTAGCCAATCAGGGAGGGGAACTGAAGCTTTCTTT.

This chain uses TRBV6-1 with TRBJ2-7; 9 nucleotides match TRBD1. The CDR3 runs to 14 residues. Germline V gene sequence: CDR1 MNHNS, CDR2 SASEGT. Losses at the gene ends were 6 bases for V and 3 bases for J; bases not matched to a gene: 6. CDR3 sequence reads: CASRRDRGVYEQYF. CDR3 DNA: TGTGCCAGCAGGAGAGACAGGGGGGTCTACGAGCAGTACTTC.

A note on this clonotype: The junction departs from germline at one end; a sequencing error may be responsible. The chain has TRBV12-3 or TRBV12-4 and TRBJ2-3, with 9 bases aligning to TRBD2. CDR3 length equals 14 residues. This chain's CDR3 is CAGRLAGHTDTQYF. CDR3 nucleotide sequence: TGTGCCGGCAGGCTAGCGGGGCACACAGATACGCAGTATTTT.

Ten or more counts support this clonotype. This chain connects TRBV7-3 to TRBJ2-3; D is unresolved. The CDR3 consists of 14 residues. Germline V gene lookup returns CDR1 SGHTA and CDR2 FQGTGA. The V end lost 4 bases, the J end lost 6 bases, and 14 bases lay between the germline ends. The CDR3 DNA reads TGTGCCAGCAGCTCCCGCCCCCAAGGGGATACGCAGTATTTT. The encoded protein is CASSSRPQGDTQYF.

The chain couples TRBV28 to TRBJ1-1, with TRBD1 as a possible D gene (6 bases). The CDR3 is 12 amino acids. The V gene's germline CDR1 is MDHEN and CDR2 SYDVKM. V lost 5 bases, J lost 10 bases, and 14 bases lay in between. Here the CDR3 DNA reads TGTGCCAGCAGTACAGGGTGGTGGCGAGCTTTCTTT. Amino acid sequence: CASSTGWWRAFF.

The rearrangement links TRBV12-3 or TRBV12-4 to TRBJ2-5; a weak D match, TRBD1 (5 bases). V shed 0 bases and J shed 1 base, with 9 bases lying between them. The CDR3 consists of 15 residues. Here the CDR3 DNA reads TGTGCCAGCAGTTTAGCAGGGGTGGGCCAAGAGACCCAGTACTTC. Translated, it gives CASSLAGVGQETQYF.

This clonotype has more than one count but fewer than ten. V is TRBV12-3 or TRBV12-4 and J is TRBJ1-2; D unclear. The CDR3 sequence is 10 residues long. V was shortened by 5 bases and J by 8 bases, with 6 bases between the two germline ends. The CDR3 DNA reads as TGTGCCAGCAGTAAAGGCGGCTACACCTTC. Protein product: CASSKGGYTF.